This TCR beta chain stems from a study of T cell responses to AZD1222 COVID-19 vaccine. Broader study findings: Seropositive status at baseline applied to only a handful of AZD1222 recipients.

Germline-derived CDR1 and CDR2 are KGHSH and LQKENI. V lost 2 bases to trimming and J lost 2 bases, with 6 bases between them. There are 13 residues in the CDR3. In regard to this clone: Its antigen is not known.

The table came from immunoSEQ multiplex PCR; TCRdb's copy has only in-frame clones and leaves some out. In the table there are 100,000 to 150,000 clones, around 85% of which are singletons. Sequencing was performed on peripheral blood, taken on day 0 of AZD1222 vaccination. The chain combines TRBV18 with TRBJ1-1; D is unresolved. This sequence was found in an adult in good health. The CDR3 bases are TGTGCCAGCTCACCATTGTATAACACTGAAGCTTTCTTT. Translating gives CASSPLYNTEAFF. Filled out from reference TRBV18 and TRBJ1-1, the complete variable domain reads NAGVMQNPRHLVRRRGQEARLRCSPMKGHSHVYWYRQLPEEGLKFMVYLQKENIIDESGMPKERFSAEFPKEGPSILRIQQVVRGDSAAYFCASSPLYNTEAFFGQGTRLTVV.